The clone carrying this T cell receptor beta chain has at least ten counts. Without the conserved terminal phenylalanine or tryptophan, this CDR3 likely stems from a read error. The sample belongs to a study of read filtering for tumor transcriptome and immune sequencing. Germline V lookup: CDR1 SGHRS, CDR2 YFSETQ. This CDR3 region has 15 residues. Trimming shortened V by 4 bases and J by 1 base, and 14 bases separated the two germline ends. Sampling of bone marrow took place during active disease in every patient. From approximately 430 ng of RNA, a library with molecular barcoded alpha/delta and beta/gamma adaptors was made. TCRdb passed the reads through MiXCR, listing each CDR3 protein once. The sample yields 75,000 to 95,000 distinct CDR3 sequences, roughly an eighth seen once.

The chain uses TRBV5-1 and TRBJ1-1, with D possibly being TRBD1 (6 bases). The clonotype comes from a donor at least 40 years old with multiple myeloma. The specimen was a population of CD138-negative cells sorted from bone marrow. CDR3 DNA: TGCGCCAGCAGCCCTGCTTTACAGGGGAACACTGAAGCTTTCCTT. Translation: CASSPALQGNTEAFL.